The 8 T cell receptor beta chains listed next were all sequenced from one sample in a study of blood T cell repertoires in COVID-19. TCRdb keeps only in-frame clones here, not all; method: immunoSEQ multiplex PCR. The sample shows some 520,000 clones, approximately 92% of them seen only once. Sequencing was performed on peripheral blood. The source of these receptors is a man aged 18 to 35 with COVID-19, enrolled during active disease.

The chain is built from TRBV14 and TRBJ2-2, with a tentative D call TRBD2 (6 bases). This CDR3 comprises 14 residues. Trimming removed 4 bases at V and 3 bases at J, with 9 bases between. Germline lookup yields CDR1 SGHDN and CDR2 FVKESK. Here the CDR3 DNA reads TGTGCCAGCAGCCTTAGCGGCTACACCGGGGAGCTGTTTTTT. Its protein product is CASSLSGYTGELFF.

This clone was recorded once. This chain's CDR3 is CASSLGGRGTGELFF. In DNA, the CDR3 is TGTGCCAGCAGCTTAGGGGGCAGGGGCACCGGGGAGCTGTTTTTT. The V and J genes are TRBV7-9 and TRBJ2-2; TRBD1 is a possible D gene (6 bases). V was pared by 1 base and J by 4 bases, with 10 bases between. The CDR3 is 15 amino acids. Germline CDR1 reads SEHNR; CDR2 reads FQNEAQ (reference sequence).

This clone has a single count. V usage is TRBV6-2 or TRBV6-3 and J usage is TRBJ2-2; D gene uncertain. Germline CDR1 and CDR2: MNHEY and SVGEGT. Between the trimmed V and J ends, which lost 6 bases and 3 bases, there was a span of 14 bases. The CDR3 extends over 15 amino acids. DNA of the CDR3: TGTGCCAGCAGCTCTCGGGTCCCTGACACCGGGGAGCTGTTTTTT. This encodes CASSSRVPDTGELFF.

Written as DNA, the CDR3 is TGTGCCAGCAGCCCAAACAACAGGGATCCCACTGAAGCTTTCTTT. It is translated as CASSPNNRDPTEAFF. The chain links TRBV4-2 to TRBJ1-1; tentative D call: TRBD1 (6 bases). The V end was cut by 4 bases, the J end by 4 bases, with 16 bases between. The CDR3 is 15 amino acids. Germline values: CDR1 LGHNA, CDR2 YNFKEQ.

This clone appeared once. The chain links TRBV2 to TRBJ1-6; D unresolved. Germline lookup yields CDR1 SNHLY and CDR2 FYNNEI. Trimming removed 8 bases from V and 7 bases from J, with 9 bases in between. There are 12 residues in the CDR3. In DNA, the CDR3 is TGTGCCAGCCTCAGACTAAATTCACCCCTCCACTTT. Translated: CASLRLNSPLHF.

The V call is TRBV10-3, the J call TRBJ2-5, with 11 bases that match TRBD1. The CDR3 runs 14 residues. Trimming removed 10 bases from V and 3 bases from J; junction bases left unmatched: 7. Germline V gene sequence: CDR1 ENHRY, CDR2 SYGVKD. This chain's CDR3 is CASGQGAAKETQYF. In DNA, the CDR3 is TGTGCCAGCGGACAGGGGGCGGCGAAAGAGACCCAGTACTTC.

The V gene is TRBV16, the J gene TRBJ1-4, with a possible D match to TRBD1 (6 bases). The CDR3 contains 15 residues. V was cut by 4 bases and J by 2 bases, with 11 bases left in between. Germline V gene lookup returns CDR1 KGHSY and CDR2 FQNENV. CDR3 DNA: TGTGCCAGCAGCCGGACAGACAGCACTAATGAAAAACTGTTTTTT. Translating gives CASSRTDSTNEKLFF.

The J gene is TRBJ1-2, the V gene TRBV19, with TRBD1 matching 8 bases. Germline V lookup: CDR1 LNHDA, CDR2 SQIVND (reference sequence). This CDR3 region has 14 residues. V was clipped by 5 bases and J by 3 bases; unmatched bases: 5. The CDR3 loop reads CASSWGTGDYGYTF. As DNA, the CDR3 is TGTGCCAGTAGTTGGGGGACAGGCGACTATGGCTACACCTTC.